This TCR beta chain was captured in a study of blood T cell repertoires in COVID-19. For the study at large: Sample material is recorded as cDNA or gDNA derived from T cells, B-cell-depleted T cells, or PBMCs.

The germline V gene encodes CDR1 SQVTM and CDR2 ANQGSEA. This CDR3 contains 17 residues. The ends lost 5 bases at V and 8 bases at J; junction bases unmatched: 23. Study processing details: The authors estimated nucleated cell counts from reference gene primer amplification. The table came from immunoSEQ multiplex PCR; TCRdb's copy has only in-frame clones and leaves some out. V, J and clone size were drawn from that table, and D and trimming were deduced from the DNA. The table records about 350,000 clones, 75% to 90% of them present only once. The source is a woman aged 55-75 years with COVID-19, enrolled during active disease. The chain carries TRBV29-1 and TRBJ1-2; 7 bases line up with TRBD1. The sequencing input was peripheral blood. The CDR3, as DNA: TGCAGCGTTCTCCCAACTCTCTATCTACAGGGGTTGGGGGGCTACACCTTC. Protein product: CSVLPTLYLQGLGGYTF.